The clone carrying this T cell receptor (beta chain) showed up just once. The antigen remains unidentified. PCR involved 60 Vbeta and 13 Jbeta primers. The data were produced by immunoSEQ multiplex PCR, yet TCRdb's version contains in-frame clones alone and is incomplete. In the table there are 90,000 to 100,000 clones, about 80% of which are singletons. The data were obtained in a study of cytomegalovirus exposure and HLA in healthy donors. Whole-study results and caveats: Further analysis was carried out later, and it showed several of the most significant clusters appearing linked to common viral pathogens. High specificity and sensitivity for cytomegalovirus status were reported for the classifier. Later analysis demonstrated an association between a missense DCLRE1C variant and TCR beta V- and J-gene trimming.

Participants comprised healthy donors of bone marrow. The CDR3 covers 16 residues. V lost 0 bases to trimming and J lost 0 bases; unmatched junction nucleotides: 1. The germline gives CDR1 LNHNV, CDR2 YYDKDF (reference sequence). The sample consisted of PBMCs. The receptor was isolated from a man aged 40-50 years in good health and CMV-seronegative. The chain has TRBV15 and TRBJ2-2; 7 positions agree with TRBD2. The chain's CDR3 is CATSRDRGANTGELFF. The CDR3 bases are TGTGCCACCAGCAGAGATCGGGGGGCGAACACCGGGGAGCTGTTTTTT. The variable domain in full, with the rest retrieved from reference TRBV15 and TRBJ2-2, is DAMVIQNPRYQVTQFGKPVTLSCSQTLNHNVMYWYQQKSSQAPKLLFHYYDKDFNNEADTPDNFQSRRPNTSFCFLDIRSPGLGDTAMYLCATSRDRGANTGELFFGEGSRLTVL.